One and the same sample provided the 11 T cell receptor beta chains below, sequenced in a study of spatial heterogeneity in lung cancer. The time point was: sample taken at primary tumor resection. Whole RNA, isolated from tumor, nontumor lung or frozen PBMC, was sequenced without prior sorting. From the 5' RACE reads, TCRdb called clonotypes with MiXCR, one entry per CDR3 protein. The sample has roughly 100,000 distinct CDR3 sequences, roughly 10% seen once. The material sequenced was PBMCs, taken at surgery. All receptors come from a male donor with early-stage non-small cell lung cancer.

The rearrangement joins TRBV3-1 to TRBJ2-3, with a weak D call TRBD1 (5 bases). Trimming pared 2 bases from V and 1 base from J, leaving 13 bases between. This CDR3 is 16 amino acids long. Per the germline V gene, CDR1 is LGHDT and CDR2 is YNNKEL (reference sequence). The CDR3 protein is CASSQTSGKGTDTQYF. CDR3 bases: TGTGCCAGCAGCCAAACCTCAGGGAAAGGCACAGATACGCAGTATTTT.

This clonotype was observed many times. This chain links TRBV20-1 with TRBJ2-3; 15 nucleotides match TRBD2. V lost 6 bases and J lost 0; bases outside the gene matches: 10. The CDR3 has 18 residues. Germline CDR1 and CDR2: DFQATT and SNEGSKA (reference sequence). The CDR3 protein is CSASGLAGGPLSTDTQYF. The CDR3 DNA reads TGCAGTGCCTCAGGACTAGCGGGGGGGCCATTGAGCACAGATACGCAGTATTTT.

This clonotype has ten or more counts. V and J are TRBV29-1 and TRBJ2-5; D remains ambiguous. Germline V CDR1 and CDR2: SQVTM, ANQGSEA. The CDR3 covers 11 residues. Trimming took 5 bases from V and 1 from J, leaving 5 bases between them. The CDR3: CSVRTQETQYF. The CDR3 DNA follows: TGCAGCGTTAGGACCCAAGAGACCCAGTACTTC.

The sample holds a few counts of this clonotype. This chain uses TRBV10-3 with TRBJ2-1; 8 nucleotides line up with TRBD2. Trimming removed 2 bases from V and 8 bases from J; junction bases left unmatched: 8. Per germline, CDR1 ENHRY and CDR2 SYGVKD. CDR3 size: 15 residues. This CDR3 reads CAISEAGLAKDEQFF. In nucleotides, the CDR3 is TGTGCCATCAGTGAGGCCGGACTAGCTAAGGATGAGCAGTTCTTC.

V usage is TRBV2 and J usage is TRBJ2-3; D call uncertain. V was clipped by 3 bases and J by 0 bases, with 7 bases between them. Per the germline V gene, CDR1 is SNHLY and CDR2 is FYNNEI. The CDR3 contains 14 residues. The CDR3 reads CASSDEISTDTQYF. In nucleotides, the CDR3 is TGTGCCAGCAGTGATGAGATTAGCACAGATACGCAGTATTTT.

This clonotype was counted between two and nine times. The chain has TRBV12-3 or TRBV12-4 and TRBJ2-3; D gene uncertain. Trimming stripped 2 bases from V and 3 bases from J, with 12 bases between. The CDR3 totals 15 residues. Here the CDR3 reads CASSLSGPRTDTQYF. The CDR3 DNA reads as TGTGCCAGCAGTTTAAGTGGTCCACGGACAGATACGCAGTATTTT.

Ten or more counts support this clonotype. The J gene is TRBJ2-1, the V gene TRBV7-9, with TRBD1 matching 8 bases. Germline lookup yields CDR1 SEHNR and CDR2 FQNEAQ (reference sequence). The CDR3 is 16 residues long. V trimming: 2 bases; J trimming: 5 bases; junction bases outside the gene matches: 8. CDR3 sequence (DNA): TGTGCCAGCAGCTTACCAGGACAGGGATCCCACAATGAGCAGTTCTTC. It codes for CASSLPGQGSHNEQFF.

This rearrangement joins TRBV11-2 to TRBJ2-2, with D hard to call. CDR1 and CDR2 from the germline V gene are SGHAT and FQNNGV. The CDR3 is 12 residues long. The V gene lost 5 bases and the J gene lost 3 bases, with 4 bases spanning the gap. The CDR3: CASSVHTGELFF. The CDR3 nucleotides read TGTGCCAGCAGCGTACACACCGGGGAGCTGTTTTTT.

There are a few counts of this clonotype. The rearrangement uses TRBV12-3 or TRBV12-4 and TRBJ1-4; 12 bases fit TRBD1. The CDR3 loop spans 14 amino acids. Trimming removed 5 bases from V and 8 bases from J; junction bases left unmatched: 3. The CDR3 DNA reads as TGTGCCAGCAGTGCCGGGACAGGGGGCGAAAAACTGTTTTTT. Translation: CASSAGTGGEKLFF.

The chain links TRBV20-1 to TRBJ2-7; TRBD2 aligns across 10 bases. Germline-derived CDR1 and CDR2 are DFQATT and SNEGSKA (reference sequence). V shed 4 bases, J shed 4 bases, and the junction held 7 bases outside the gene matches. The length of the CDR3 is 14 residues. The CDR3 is CSAKRGLASYEQYF. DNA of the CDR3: TGCAGTGCTAAGAGGGGACTAGCGTCGTACGAGCAGTACTTC.

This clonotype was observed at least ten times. CDR3 protein: CASRPGQGNTGELFF. The CDR3 DNA is TGTGCCAGCAGACCAGGACAGGGGAACACCGGGGAGCTGTTTTTT. The J gene is TRBJ2-2, the V gene TRBV2, with 8 nucleotides matching TRBD1. Looked up from germline, CDR1 is SNHLY and CDR2 is FYNNEI. V was clipped by 6 bases and J by 1 base; unmatched bases: 4. The CDR3 is 15 residues long.